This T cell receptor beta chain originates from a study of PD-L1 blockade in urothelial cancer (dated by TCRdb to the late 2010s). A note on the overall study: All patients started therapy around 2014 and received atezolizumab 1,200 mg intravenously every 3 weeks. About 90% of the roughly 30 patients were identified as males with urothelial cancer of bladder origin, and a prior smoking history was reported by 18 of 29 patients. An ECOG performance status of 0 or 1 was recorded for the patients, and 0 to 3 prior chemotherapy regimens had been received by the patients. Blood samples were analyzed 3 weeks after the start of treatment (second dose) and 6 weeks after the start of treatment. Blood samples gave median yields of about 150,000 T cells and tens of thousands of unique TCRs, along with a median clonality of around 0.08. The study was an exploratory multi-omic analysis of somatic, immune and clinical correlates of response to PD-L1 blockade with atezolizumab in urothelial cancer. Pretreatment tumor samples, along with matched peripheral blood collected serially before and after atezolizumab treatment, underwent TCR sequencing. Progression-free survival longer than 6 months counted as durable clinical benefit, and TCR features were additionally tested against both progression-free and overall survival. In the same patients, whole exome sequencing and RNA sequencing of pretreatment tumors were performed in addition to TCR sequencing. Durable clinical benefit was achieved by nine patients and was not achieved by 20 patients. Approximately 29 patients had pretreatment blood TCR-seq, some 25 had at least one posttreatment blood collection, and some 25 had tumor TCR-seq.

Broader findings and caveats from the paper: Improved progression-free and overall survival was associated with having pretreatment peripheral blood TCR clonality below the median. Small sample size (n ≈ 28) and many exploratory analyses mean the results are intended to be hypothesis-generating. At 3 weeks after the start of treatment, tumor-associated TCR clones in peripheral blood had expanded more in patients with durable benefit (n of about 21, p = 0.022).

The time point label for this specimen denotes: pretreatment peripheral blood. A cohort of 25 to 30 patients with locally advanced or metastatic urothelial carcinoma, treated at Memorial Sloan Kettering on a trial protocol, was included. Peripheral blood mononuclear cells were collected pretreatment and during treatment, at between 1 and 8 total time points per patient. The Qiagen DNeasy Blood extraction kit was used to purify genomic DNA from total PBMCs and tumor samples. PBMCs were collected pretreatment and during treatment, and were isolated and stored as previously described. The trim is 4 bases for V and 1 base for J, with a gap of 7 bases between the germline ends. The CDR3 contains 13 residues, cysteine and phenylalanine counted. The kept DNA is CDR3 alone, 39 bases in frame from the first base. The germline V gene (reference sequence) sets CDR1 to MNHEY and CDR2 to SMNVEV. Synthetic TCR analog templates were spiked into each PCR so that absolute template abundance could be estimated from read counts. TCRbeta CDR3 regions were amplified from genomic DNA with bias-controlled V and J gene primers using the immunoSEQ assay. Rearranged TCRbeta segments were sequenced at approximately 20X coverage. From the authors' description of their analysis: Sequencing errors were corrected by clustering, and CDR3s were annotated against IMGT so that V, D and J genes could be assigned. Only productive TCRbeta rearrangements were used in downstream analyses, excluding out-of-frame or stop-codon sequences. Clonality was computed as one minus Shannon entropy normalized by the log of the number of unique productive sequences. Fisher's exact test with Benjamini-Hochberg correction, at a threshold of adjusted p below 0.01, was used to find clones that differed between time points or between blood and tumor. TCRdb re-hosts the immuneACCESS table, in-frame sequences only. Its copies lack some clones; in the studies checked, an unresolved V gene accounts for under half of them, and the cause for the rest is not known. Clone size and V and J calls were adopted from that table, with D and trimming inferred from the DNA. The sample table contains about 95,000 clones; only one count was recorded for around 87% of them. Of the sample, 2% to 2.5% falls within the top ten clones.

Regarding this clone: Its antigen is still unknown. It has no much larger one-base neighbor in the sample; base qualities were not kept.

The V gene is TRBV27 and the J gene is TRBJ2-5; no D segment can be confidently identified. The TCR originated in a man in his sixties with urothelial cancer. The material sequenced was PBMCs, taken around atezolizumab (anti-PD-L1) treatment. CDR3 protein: CASSWSGQETQYF. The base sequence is TGTGCCAGCAGTTGGTCGGGCCAAGAGACCCAGTACTTC.